One and the same sample provided the 9 T cell receptor beta chains below, sequenced in a study of T cell responses to AZD1222 COVID-19 vaccine. Using immunoSEQ multiplex PCR, the repertoire was profiled, and TCRdb retains in-frame clones only, with some absent. The data hold about 120,000 clones, with 92% observed a single time. The sequencing used peripheral blood, collected on day 0 of AZD1222 vaccination. The receptors derive from an adult in good health.

The chain carries TRBV5-1 and TRBJ1-4; 10 nucleotides align to TRBD1. Looked up from germline, CDR1 is SGHRS and CDR2 is YFSETQ. The CDR3 consists of 18 residues. With 3 bases clipped from V and 4 bases from J, the junction kept 12 bases outside the gene matches. As DNA, the CDR3 is TGCGCCAGCAGCTCGACAGGGGGCGGATTCGTGGGTAATGAAAAACTGTTTTTT. Translated, it gives CASSSTGGGFVGNEKLFF.

The genes are TRBV5-4 and TRBJ2-1, with D possibly being TRBD1 (6 bases). The length of the CDR3 is 13 residues. Trimming left V 3 bases short and J 9 bases short, with 13 bases between. Germline V gene sequence: CDR1 SGHNT, CDR2 YYREEE (reference sequence). CDR3 DNA sequence: TGTGCCAGCAGCTGGGAACAGGGCCCTGAGCAGTTCTTC. Protein: CASSWEQGPEQFF.

The V gene is TRBV19, the J gene TRBJ1-5; possible D gene TRBD1, 6 bases. Germline CDR1 is LNHDA and CDR2 is SQIVND (reference sequence). The CDR3 sequence is 13 residues long. V was trimmed by 5 bases and J by 2 bases, leaving 7 bases between them. Written as DNA, the CDR3 is TGTGCCAGTAGTCGACAGGGCAATCAGCCCCAGCATTTT. It translates to CASSRQGNQPQHF.

V gene TRBV10-3 combines with J gene TRBJ1-1; D unresolved. The CDR3 totals 14 residues. Germline V gene data show CDR1 as ENHRY and CDR2 as SYGVKD. Trimming pared 6 bases from V and 1 base from J, leaving 12 bases between. This CDR3 reads CAIRDNPPNTEAFF. The CDR3 DNA sequence: TGTGCCATCAGAGACAACCCACCGAACACTGAAGCTTTCTTT.

The chain uses TRBV7-6 and TRBJ2-5; either TRBD1 or TRBD2 may fit D (5 bases each). The CDR3 is 15 amino acids. Germline V CDR1 and CDR2: SGHVS, FNYEAQ. Between the trimmed V and J ends, which lost 5 bases and 4 bases, there was a span of 17 bases. The CDR3 loop reads CASSTTGPSLETQYF. The CDR3 DNA follows: TGTGCCAGCAGCACGACGGGGCCTAGTCTAGAGACCCAGTACTTC.

The J gene is TRBJ2-5, the V gene TRBV13; 8 bases match TRBD2. Germline V lookup: CDR1 PRHDT, CDR2 FYEKMQ (reference sequence). J gave up 5 bases and V 6 bases, and 8 bases lay outside the gene matches. The CDR3 is made up of 14 amino acids. The CDR3 nucleotides are TGTGCCAGCAGTCTCCCCGGGGGGGTTGAGACCCAGTACTTC. Its protein product is CASSLPGGVETQYF.

Here the CDR3 DNA reads TGCGCCAGCAGCCAAGATTTCCAGGGGAGCTCCTATAATTCACCCCTCCACTTT. This encodes CASSQDFQGSSYNSPLHF. V usage is TRBV4-1 and J usage is TRBJ1-6, with TRBD1 as a possible D gene (6 bases). The CDR3 covers 18 residues. The germline V and J ends were trimmed by 0 bases and 0 bases, with 12 bases remaining between them. CDR1 and CDR2 (germline): MGHRA, YSYEKL.

J is TRBJ2-7 and V is TRBV28; D uncertain. Per germline, CDR1 MDHEN and CDR2 SYDVKM. The CDR3 runs 14 residues. Trimming pared 3 bases from V and 3 bases from J, leaving 12 bases between. The CDR3 bases are TGTGCCAGCAGTTTTTCAAATAGTATCTACGAGCAGTACTTC. Translated: CASSFSNSIYEQYF. Variable domain in full (rest from reference TRBV28 and TRBJ2-7): DVKVTQSSRYLVKRTGEKVFLECVQDMDHENMFWYRQDPGLGLRLIYFSYDVKMKEKGDIPEGYSVSREKKERFSLILESASTNQTSMYLCASSFSNSIYEQYFGPGTRLTVT.

The rearrangement links TRBV6-5 to TRBJ2-3; TRBD2 aligns across 9 bases. CDR1 is MNHEY and CDR2 is SVGAGI in the germline V gene. V lost 7 bases and J lost 0; bases outside the gene matches: 5. This CDR3 contains 15 residues. The CDR3 nucleotides read TGTGCCAGCACCCTTAGCGGGGGAAGCACAGATACGCAGTATTTT. This encodes CASTLSGGSTDTQYF.